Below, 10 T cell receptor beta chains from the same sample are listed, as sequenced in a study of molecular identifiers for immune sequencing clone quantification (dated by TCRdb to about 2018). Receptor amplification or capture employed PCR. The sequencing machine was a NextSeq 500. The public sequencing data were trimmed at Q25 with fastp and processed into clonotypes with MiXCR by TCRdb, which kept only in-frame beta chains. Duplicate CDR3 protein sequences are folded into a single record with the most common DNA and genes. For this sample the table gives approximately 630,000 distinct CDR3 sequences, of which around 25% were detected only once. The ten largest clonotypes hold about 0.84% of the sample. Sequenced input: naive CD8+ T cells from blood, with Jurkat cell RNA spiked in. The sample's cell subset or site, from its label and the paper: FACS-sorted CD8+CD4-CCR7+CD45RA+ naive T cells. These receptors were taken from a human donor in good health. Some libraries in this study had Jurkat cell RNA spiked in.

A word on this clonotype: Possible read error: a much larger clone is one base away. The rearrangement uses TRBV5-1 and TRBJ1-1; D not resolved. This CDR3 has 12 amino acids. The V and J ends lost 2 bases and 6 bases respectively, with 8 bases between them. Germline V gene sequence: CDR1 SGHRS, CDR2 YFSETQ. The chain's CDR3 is CASSFADPEAFF. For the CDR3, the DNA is TGCGCCAGCAGCTTCGCGGACCCTGAAGCTTTCTTT.

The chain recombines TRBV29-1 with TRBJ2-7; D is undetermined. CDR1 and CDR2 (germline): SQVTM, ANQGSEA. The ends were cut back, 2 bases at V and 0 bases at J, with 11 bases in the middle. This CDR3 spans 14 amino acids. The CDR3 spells CSVEIRSTSYEQYF. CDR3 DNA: TGCAGCGTTGAAATCCGGTCTACCTCCTACGAGCAGTACTTC.

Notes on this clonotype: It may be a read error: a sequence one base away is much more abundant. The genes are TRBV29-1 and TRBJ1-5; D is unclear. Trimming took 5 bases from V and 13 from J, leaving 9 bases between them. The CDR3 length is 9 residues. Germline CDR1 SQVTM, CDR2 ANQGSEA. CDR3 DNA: TGCAGCGTTTGTCATAAACAGCATTTT. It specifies CSVCHKQHF.

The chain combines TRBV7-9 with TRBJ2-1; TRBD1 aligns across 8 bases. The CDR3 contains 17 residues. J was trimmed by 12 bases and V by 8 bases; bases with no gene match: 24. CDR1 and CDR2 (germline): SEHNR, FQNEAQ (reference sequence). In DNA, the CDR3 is TGTGCCAGCGGTCAATTACTAGGGACAGGACTAACAATTGGGCAGTTCTTC. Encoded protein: CASGQLLGTGLTIGQFF.

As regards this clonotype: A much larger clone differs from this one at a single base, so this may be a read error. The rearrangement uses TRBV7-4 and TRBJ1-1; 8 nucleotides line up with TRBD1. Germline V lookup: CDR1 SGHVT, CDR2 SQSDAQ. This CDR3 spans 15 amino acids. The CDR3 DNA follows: TGTGCCAGCAGCCTCGGACAGGGAGGCAGCACTGGAGCTTTCTTT. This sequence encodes CASSLGQGGSTGAFF.

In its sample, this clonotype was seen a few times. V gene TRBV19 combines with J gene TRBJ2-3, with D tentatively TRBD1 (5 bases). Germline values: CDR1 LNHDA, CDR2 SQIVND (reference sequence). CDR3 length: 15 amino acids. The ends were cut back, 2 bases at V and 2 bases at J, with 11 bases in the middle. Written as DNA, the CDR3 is TGTGCCAGTAGTATATACCTGGGGCACACAGATACGCAGTATTTT. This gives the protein CASSIYLGHTDTQYF. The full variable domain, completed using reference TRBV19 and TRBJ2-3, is DGGITQSPKYLFRKEGQNVTLSCEQNLNHDAMYWYRQDPGQGLRLIYYSQIVNDFQKGDIAEGYSVSREKKESFPLTVTSAQKNPTAFYLCASSIYLGHTDTQYFGPGTRLTVL.

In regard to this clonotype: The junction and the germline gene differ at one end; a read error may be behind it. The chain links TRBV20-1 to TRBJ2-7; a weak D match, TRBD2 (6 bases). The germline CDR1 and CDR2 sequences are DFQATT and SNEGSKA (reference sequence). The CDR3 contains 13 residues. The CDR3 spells CSARDREPYELYF. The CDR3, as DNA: TGCAGTGCTAGAGATCGGGAGCCCTACGAGCTGTACTTC.

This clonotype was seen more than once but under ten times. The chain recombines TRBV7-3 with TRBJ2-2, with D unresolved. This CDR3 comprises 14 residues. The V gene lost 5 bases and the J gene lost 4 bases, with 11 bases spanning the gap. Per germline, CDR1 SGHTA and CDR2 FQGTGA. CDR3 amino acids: CASSPAVPTGELFF. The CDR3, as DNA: TGTGCCAGCAGCCCGGCGGTCCCCACCGGGGAGCTGTTTTTT.

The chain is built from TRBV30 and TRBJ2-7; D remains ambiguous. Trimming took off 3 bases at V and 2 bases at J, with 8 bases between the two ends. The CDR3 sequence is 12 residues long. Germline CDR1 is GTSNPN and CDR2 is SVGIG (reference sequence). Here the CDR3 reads CAWRGRTYEQYF. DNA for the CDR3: TGTGCCTGGAGAGGCCGGACCTACGAGCAGTACTTC.

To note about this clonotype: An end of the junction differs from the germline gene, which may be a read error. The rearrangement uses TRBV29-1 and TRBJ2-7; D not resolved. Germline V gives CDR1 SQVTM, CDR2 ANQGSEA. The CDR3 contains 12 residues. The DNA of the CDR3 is TGCGGCGCACAAGCCCTATCGAACGAGCAGTCCTTC. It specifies CGAQALSNEQSF.